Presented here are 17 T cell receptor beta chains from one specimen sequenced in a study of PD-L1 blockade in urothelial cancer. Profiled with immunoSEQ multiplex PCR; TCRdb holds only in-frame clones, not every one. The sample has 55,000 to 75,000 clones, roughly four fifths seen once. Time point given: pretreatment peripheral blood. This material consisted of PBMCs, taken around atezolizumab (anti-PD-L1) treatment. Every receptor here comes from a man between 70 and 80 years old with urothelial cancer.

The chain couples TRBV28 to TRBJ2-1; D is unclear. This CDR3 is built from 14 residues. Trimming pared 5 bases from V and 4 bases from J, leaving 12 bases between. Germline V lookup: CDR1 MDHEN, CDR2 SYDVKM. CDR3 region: CASSPPGVYNEQFF. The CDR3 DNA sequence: TGTGCCAGCAGTCCCCCGGGTGTTTACAATGAGCAGTTCTTC. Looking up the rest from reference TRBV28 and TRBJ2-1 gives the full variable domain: DVKVTQSSRYLVKRTGEKVFLECVQDMDHENMFWYRQDPGLGLRLIYFSYDVKMKEKGDIPEGYSVSREKKERFSLILESASTNQTSMYLCASSPPGVYNEQFFGPGTRLTVL.

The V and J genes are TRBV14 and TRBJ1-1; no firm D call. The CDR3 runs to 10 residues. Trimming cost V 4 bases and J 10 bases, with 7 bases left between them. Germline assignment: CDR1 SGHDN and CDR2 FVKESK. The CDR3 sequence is CASSLARAFF. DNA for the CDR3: TGTGCCAGCAGCCTAGCGCGAGCTTTCTTT.

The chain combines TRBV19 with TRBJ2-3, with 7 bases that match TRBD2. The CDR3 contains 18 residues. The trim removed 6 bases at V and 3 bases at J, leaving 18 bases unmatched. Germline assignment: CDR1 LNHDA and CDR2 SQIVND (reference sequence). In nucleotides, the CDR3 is TGTGCCAGTAGCCCTAAGGCGGGAGATTTTTTAAGGACAGATACGCAGTATTTT. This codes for CASSPKAGDFLRTDTQYF.

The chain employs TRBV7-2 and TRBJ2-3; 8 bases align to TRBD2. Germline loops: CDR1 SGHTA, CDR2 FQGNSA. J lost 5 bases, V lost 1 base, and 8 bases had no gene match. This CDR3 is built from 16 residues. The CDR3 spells CASSLEAAGGRDTQYF. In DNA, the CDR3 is TGTGCCAGCAGCTTAGAGGCGGCGGGAGGACGAGATACGCAGTATTTT.

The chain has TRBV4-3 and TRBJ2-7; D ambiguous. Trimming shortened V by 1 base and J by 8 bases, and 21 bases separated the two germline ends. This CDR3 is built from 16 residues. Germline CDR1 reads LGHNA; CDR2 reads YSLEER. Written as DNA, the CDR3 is TGCGCCAGCAGCCAAGTCGAGCCACCTTTAATGGTAAAGCAGTACTTC. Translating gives CASSQVEPPLMVKQYF.

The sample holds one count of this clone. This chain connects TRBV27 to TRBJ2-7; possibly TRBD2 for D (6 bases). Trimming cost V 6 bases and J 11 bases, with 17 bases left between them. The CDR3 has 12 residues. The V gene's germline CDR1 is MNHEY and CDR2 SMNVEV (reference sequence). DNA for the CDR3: TGTGCCAGCAGGGGGACCGGGACTCTTGAGTACTTC. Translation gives CASRGTGTLEYF.

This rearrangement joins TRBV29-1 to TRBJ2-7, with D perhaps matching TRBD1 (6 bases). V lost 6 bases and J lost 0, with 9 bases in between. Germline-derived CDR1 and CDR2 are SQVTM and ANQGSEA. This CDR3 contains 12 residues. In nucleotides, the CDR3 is TGCAGCGTCCGGGACAACTCCTACGAGCAGTACTTC. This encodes CSVRDNSYEQYF.

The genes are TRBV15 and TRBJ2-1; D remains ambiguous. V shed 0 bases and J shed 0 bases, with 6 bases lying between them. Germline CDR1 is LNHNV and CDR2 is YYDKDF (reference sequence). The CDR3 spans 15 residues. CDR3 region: CATSRESSSYNEQFF. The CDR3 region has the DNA TGTGCCACCAGCAGAGAGAGTTCCTCCTACAATGAGCAGTTCTTC. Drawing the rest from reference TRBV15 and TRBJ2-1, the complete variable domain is DAMVIQNPRYQVTQFGKPVTLSCSQTLNHNVMYWYQQKSSQAPKLLFHYYDKDFNNEADTPDNFQSRRPNTSFCFLDIRSPGLGDTAMYLCATSRESSSYNEQFFGPGTRLTVL.

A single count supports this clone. Written as DNA, the CDR3 is TGTGCCAGTAGTAAAAACAGGGAGCAGCCCCAGCATTTT. Amino acid sequence: CASSKNREQPQHF. The chain combines TRBV19 with TRBJ1-5; D is perhaps TRBD1 (6 bases). CDR3 size: 13 residues. Germline lookup yields CDR1 LNHDA and CDR2 SQIVND (reference sequence). Trimming shortened V by 4 bases and J by 7 bases, and 11 bases separated the two germline ends.

CDR3 sequence: CASSQKKGAVEAFF. The CDR3 nucleotides read TGCGCCAGCAGTCAAAAAAAGGGGGCAGTTGAAGCTTTCTTT. The chain links TRBV23-1 to TRBJ1-1; 7 nucleotides align to TRBD1. TRBV23-1 is labeled an ORF, and its function is uncertain. This CDR3 spans 14 amino acids. Losses at the gene ends were 2 bases for V and 7 bases for J; bases not matched to a gene: 7.

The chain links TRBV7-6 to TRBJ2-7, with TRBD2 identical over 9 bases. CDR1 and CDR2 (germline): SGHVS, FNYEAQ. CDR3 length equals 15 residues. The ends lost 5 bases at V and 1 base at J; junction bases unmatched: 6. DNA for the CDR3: TGTGCCAGCAGCACCCAAGCGGGAGGATCCTACGAGCAGTACTTC. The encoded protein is CASSTQAGGSYEQYF.

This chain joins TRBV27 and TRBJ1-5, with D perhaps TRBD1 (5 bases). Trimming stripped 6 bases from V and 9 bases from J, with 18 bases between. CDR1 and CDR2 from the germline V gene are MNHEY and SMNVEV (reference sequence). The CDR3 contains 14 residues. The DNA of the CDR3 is TGTGCCAGCAGCAAACAGGCCGTGATACCGCCCCAGCATTTT. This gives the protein CASSKQAVIPPQHF.

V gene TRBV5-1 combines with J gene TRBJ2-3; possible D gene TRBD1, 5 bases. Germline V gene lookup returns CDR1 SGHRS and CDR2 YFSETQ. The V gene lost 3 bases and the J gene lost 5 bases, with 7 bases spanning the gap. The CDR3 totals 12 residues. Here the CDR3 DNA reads TGCGCCAGCAGCTGGGGCGGAGATACGCAGTATTTT. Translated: CASSWGGDTQYF.

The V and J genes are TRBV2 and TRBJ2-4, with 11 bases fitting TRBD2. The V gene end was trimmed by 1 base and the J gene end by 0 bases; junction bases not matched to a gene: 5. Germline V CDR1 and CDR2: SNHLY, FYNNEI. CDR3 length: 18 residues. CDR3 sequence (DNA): TGTGCCAGCAGTGAAGAACTAGCGGGAGCGCTAGCCAAAAACATTCAGTACTTC. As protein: CASSEELAGALAKNIQYF.

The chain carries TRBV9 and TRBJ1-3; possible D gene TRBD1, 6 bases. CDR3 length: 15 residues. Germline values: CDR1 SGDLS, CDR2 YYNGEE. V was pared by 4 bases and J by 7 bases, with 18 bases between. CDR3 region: CASSPQIGTSNTIYF. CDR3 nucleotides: TGTGCCAGCAGCCCTCAAATCGGGACATCGAACACCATATATTTT.

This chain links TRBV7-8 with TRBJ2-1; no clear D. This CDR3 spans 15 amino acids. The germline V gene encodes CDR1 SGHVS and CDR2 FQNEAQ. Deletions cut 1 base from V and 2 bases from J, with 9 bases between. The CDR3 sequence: CASSLENRAYNEQFF. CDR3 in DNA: TGTGCCAGCAGCTTAGAGAACAGAGCCTACAATGAGCAGTTCTTC.

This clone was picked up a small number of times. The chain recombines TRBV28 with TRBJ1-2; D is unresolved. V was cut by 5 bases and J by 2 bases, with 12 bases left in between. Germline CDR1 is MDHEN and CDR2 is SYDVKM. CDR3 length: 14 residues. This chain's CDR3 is CASSPAVRNYGYTF. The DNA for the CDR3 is TGTGCCAGCAGTCCCGCGGTCAGAAACTATGGCTACACCTTC.